This TCR beta chain was recovered during a study of cytomegalovirus exposure and HLA in healthy donors. Turning to the study itself: HLA-typed donors contributed some 83 million unique TCRs, which were held in an early data release.

For this clone: As yet, its antigen is unknown.

Study-wide points: About 90% or about 30% of the time was how often most TCR beta V segments were productive, according to an earlier analysis. Donor immune exposure was known only as CMV serostatus.

With 60 Vbeta and 13 Jbeta primers, the PCR was carried out. Only in-frame clones appear in the TCRdb table, and some are missing; sequencing was by immunoSEQ multiplex PCR. The sample records approximately 190,000 clones, about 86% being singletons. The specimen was PBMCs. The sequence was obtained from a man aged 35 to 55 in good health and CMV-seropositive.

Here the CDR3 DNA reads TGCGCCAGCAGGGGGAGGACGGTCACCGGGGAGCTGTTTTTT. Its translation: CASRGRTVTGELFF. The rearrangement uses TRBV5-1 and TRBJ2-2; possible D gene TRBD2, 6 bases. This CDR3 has 14 amino acids. CDR1 is SGHRS and CDR2 is YFSETQ in the germline V gene. The germline V and J ends were trimmed by 5 bases and 4 bases, with 12 bases remaining between them.